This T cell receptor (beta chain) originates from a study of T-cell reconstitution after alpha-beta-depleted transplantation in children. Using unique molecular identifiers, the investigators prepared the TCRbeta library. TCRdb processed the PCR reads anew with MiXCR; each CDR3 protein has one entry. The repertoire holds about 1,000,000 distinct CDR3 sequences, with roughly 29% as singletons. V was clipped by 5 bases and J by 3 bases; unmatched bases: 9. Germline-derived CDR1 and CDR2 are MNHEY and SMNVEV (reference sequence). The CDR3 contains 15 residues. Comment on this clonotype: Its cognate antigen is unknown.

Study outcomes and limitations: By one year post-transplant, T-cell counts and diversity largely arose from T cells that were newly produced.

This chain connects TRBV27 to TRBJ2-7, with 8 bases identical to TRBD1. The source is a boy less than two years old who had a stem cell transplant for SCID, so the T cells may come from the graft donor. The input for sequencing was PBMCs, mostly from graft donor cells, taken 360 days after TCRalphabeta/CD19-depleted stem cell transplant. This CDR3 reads CASSRAGTGIYEQYF. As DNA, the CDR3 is TGTGCCAGCAGTCGAGCCGGGACAGGAATCTACGAGCAGTACTTC.